This TCR beta chain was identified during a study of OX40 agonist ivuxolimab in advanced cancers. Study context: Enrolled patients in dose escalation had cancers that were hepatocellular carcinoma, melanoma, renal cell or head and neck cancer. Partial responses occurred in three patients (one hepatocellular carcinoma, two cutaneous melanoma).

The assay was immunoSEQ multiplex PCR, and TCRdb's table has in-frame clones only and misses some. The data contain some 54,000 clones, 77% of them singletons. The CDR3 loop spans 13 amino acids. Looked up from germline, CDR1 is SQVTM and CDR2 is ANQGSEA. Trimming cost V 4 bases and J 0 bases, with 7 bases left between them. This TCR came from an adult with an advanced solid tumor such as melanoma, head and neck, liver or kidney cancer. V gene TRBV29-1 combines with J gene TRBJ1-3, with D uncertain. This specimen was CD4+ or CD8+ T cells sorted from blood, taken in a trial of the OX40 agonist ivuxolimab. Written as DNA, the CDR3 is TGCAGCGTTGTACGGGACTCTGGAAACACCATATATTTT. Its protein is CSVVRDSGNTIYF.